This TCR beta chain is from a study of blood T cell repertoires in COVID-19 (TCRdb year 2020). About the full investigation: Samples from collaborators originated in the United States, Italy and Spain and spanned both the acute and convalescent phases of COVID-19. The prospective study material was composed of cDNA or gDNA derived from T cells, B-cell-depleted T cells, or PBMCs. The dataset comprised deeply sampled blood TCRbeta repertoires from subjects exposed to, actively infected with, or recovered from COVID-19. The repertoires were released in a freely available public database intended as a resource for research on the immune response to SARS-CoV-2. Samples came from the ongoing ImmuneRACE study (first 160 participants) plus 1,254 subjects from 6 global collaborators. A de-identified subject ID, COVID-19 status, age in years and sex were almost always included in the sample metadata. Where available, HLA class I and class II types were obtained from metadata supplied by the sample provider rather than from assay-based typing.

V is reduced by 4 bases and J by 0 bases, leaving a spacing of 13 bases between them. CDR3 length: 16 amino acids, cysteine to phenylalanine. Of all the DNA, just the CDR3 is kept, 48 bases in frame from base 1. Looking up the germline V gene yields CDR1 SGHAT and CDR2 FQNNGV. Beyond this particular receptor, the publication reports: The quantity of clinical and demographic metadata differed by source and by participant and was supplied without curation.

TCRbeta CDR3 regions were amplified from genomic DNA by means of the immunoSEQ Assay, a bias-controlled multiplex PCR. The study's processing was this. Within the assay, amplification of reference gene primers was used to estimate how many nucleated cells each sample contained. To quantify the absolute abundance of each unique TCRbeta CDR3 rearrangement, sequence reads were collapsed and filtered. For each sample, productive Simpson clonality was calculated by taking the square root of Simpson's diversity index across productive rearrangements. In TCRdb, the immuneACCESS table is reduced to in-frame sequences with V and J assigned. These tables do not hold every clone; where another copy was compared, an unresolved V gene accounts for under half, and the others remain unexplained. The DNA was the basis for D and trimming; V, J and clone size are from that table. For this sample there are 150,000 to 200,000 clones; roughly 84% appear just once. The top ten hold 6% to 8% of the sample.

In the prospective study, participants were about 18 to 95 years old, resided in 20 to 30 geographic areas of the United States, and were enrolled through a virtual design. Cohort assignment in the prospective study relied on participant-reported clinical history from a screening survey and a study questionnaire. Recovered participants in ImmuneRACE Cohort 3 were defined as having two consecutive negative NP/OP PCR tests, clearance from a healthcare professional, or resolution of symptoms. In the prospective study, mobile phlebotomists collected whole blood, serum and a nasopharyngeal or oropharyngeal swab from each participant. Participants in the prospective study had the option to provide additional blood draws and questionnaires over an approximately two-month period. Prospective study blood samples were shipped either frozen or at room temperature before DNA extraction. In the case of this clone: Its antigen remains unidentified. The sample holds no much larger clone one base away, and base qualities are not on file.

The chain is assembled from TRBV11-2 and TRBJ2-1, with no confidently assigned D gene. The origin of this receptor is a man aged 40-49 years who had recovered from COVID-19. Material: PBMCs or T cells enriched from blood (not recorded which). CDR3 region: CASSSLARISYNEQFF. The DNA reads as follows: TGTGCCAGCAGCTCCCTGGCTAGGATCTCCTACAATGAGCAGTTCTTC.